This T cell receptor (beta chain) derives from a study of T cell changes during pregnancy in multiple sclerosis. TCRdb keeps only in-frame clones here, not all; method: immunoSEQ multiplex PCR. The sample includes some 70,000 clones, around 90% of them seen just once. Germline V CDR1 and CDR2: MNHEY, SMNVEV (reference sequence). The V gene lost 0 bases and the J gene lost 5 bases, with 14 bases spanning the gap. The CDR3 runs to 15 residues. This sample comprised peripheral blood, obtained in the first trimester of pregnancy. V and J are TRBV27 and TRBJ2-7; the D gene is possibly TRBD1 (5 bases). This sequence was found in a female donor with multiple sclerosis, enrolled in a pregnancy study. CDR3 coding DNA: TGTGCCAGCAGTTTATCGAGAGGACAACGGAACGAGCAGTACTTC. This translates into CASSLSRGQRNEQYF.